This section outlines one TCR beta chain sequence together with its context. What it recognizes is unknown. The PCR used 60 Vbeta and 13 Jbeta primers. The method was immunoSEQ multiplex PCR; TCRdb's version includes in-frame clones alone and lacks a portion of them. Here the sample spans roughly 120,000 clones, under 85% being singletons. The sample comes from a study of cytomegalovirus exposure and HLA in healthy donors. Study outcomes and limitations: It was reported in a later analysis that an Asian-associated ancestry cluster showed fewer N-insertions than the roughly 660-donor mean.

The sequence was collected from a human donor in good health. Sequencing was carried out using PBMCs.

Here the CDR3 reads CASSLFPGNTEAFF. The CDR3 DNA reads TGTGCCAGCAGTTTATTTCCGGGAAACACTGAAGCTTTCTTT. The rearrangement joins TRBV28 to TRBJ1-1; the D is unclear. This CDR3 is 14 amino acids long. The germline V and J ends were trimmed by 1 base and 2 bases, with 8 bases remaining between them. Germline V lookup: CDR1 MDHEN, CDR2 SYDVKM.